A single sample gave rise to the 2 T cell receptor beta chains below, sequenced in a study of blood T cell repertoires in COVID-19. The assay was immunoSEQ multiplex PCR, and TCRdb's table has in-frame clones only and misses some. The sample yields approximately 270,000 clones, roughly nine tenths seen once. Material: peripheral blood. These receptor sequences come from a man aged 45-65 years with acute or convalescent COVID-19.

The chain joins TRBV30 to TRBJ2-3; 12 nucleotides line up with TRBD2. The CDR3 totals 14 residues. Germline CDR1 GTSNPN, CDR2 SVGIG (reference sequence). Trimming took 5 bases from V and 2 from J; bases not matched to a gene: 2. This chain's CDR3 is CAWRTSGATDTQYF. The CDR3 DNA reads as TGTGCCTGGCGGACTAGCGGGGCCACAGATACGCAGTATTTT.

This clone was seen a single time. The gene calls are TRBV9 and TRBJ1-1; 8 nucleotides align to TRBD1. This CDR3 comprises 13 residues. Germline V gene sequence: CDR1 SGDLS, CDR2 YYNGEE. J gave up 6 bases and V 3 bases, and 4 bases lay outside the gene matches. The CDR3 reads CASSGATGAEAFF. The CDR3 DNA follows: TGTGCCAGCAGCGGAGCGACAGGGGCTGAAGCTTTCTTT.